These T cell receptor beta chains were read from a single sample in a study of shared clonotypes between healthy human individuals. TCRdb's table, derived via immunoSEQ multiplex PCR, lists solely in-frame clones and lacks some. The sample includes about 2.1 million clones, 93% seen only once; the top ten take 1.5% to 2%. Sequencing was done on a sample of naive CD8+ T cells from PBMCs. These receptors all come from a man between 18 and 35 years old in good health. Some clones in this sample may be carry-over from other donors' samples. Both conserved end residues are part of each CDR3. Fields, in order: clone size, V gene, J gene, D gene, CDR3 DNA, CDR3 protein. The D gene is left open where the match is weak. Clone size is not always given. Where it is, it says once, few, many or a class for expanded clones.

size: -
V: TRBV27
J: TRBJ2-7
D: -
DNA: TGTGCCAGCAGTTCTCCCCCCAGGGAAGGGATATATGAGCAGTACTTC
CDR3: CASSSPPREGIYEQYF

size: -
V: TRBV5-1
J: TRBJ2-5
D: -
DNA: TGCGCCAGCAGCTTGACCTCCTCAGAGACCCAGTACTTC
CDR3: CASSLTSSETQYF

size: -
V: TRBV27
J: TRBJ1-2
D: -
DNA: TGTGCCAGCAGGGCCGGGAAGAGCGGAGGAATAGGCGACTATGGCTACACCTTC
CDR3: CASRAGKSGGIGDYGYTF

size: once
V: TRBV27
J: TRBJ2-5
D: -
DNA: TGTGCCAGCAGTCCCCACGAACTCTTAAGGGAGACCCAGTACTTC
CDR3: CASSPHELLRETQYF

size: -
V: TRBV7-9
J: TRBJ2-4
D: -
DNA: TGTGCCAGCCGGGGCGGGGTACGGGACATTCAGTACTTC
CDR3: CASRGGVRDIQYF

size: -
V: TRBV19
J: TRBJ1-5
D: -
DNA: TGTGCCAGTAGACAGTTTAGCAATCAGCCCCAGCATTTT
CDR3: CASRQFSNQPQHF

size: -
V: TRBV2
J: TRBJ1-2
D: TRBD1
DNA: TGTGCCAGCAGTCCCTCCCCCGGGACAGGGAGGACCTATGGCTACACCTTC
CDR3: CASSPSPGTGRTYGYTF

size: -
V: TRBV27
J: TRBJ2-5
D: -
DNA: TGTGCCAGCAGTTTTCGAGCCCCGGGACGAGAGACCCAGTACTTC
CDR3: CASSFRAPGRETQYF

size: once
V: TRBV7-7
J: TRBJ2-6
D: -
DNA: TGTGCCAGCAGCTCCCGTGAGGGATCTGGGGCCAACGTCCTGACTTTC
CDR3: CASSSREGSGANVLTF

size: -
V: TRBV5-1
J: TRBJ2-7
D: -
DNA: TGCGCCAGCAGCTCGGACTCCTACGAGCAGTACTTC
CDR3: CASSSDSYEQYF

size: -
V: TRBV5-1
J: TRBJ2-3
D: -
DNA: TGCGCCAGCAGCCTAACCGGGGGACTGTCGAGCACAGATACGCAGTATTTT
CDR3: CASSLTGGLSSTDTQYF

size: -
V: TRBV2
J: TRBJ2-3
D: TRBD1
DNA: TGTGCCAGCAGCGACAGGGAAGTAACACACACAGATACGCAGTATTTT
CDR3: CASSDREVTHTDTQYF

size: -
V: TRBV10-3
J: TRBJ2-1
D: TRBD2
DNA: TGTGCCATCAGTGGGGGACTAGCGGGATTACATGGCCCCTACAATGAGCAGTTCTTC
CDR3: CAISGGLAGLHGPYNEQFF

size: -
V: TRBV7-9
J: TRBJ1-2
D: TRBD1
DNA: TGTGCCAGCAGTCCGACAGGGAACTATGGCTACACCTTC
CDR3: CASSPTGNYGYTF

size: -
V: TRBV5-5
J: TRBJ1-2
D: -
DNA: TGTGCCAGCAGCTTGGGACTTCGGACCTATGGGGACTATGGCTACACCTTC
CDR3: CASSLGLRTYGDYGYTF

size: -
V: TRBV30
J: TRBJ2-7
D: -
DNA: TGTGCCTGGAGTGTAGGGGCAGGGGATTACGAGCAGTACTTC
CDR3: CAWSVGAGDYEQYF

size: -
V: TRBV4-1
J: TRBJ2-7
D: TRBD2
DNA: TGCGCCAGCAGCCAAGTAGGACTAGCGGGATCTGAGCAGTACTTC
CDR3: CASSQVGLAGSEQYF

size: -
V: TRBV7-2
J: TRBJ1-5
D: TRBD1
DNA: TGTGCCAGCAGCCCCGGGGGCCAGGGGGGTGGTCAGCCCCAGCATTTT
CDR3: CASSPGGQGGGQPQHF

size: once
V: TRBV25-1
J: TRBJ2-1
D: -
DNA: TGTGCCAGCAGTGACGTGGGGAGTGACGTTGAGCAGTTCTTC
CDR3: CASSDVGSDVEQFF

size: once
V: TRBV7-9
J: TRBJ2-3
D: TRBD2
DNA: TGTGCCAGCAAACTAGCGGGAGGGCCAGCCGATACGCAGTATTTT
CDR3: CASKLAGGPADTQYF

size: -
V: TRBV6-5
J: TRBJ2-3
D: -
DNA: TGTGCCAGCAGTCTGCTAGCGGAGGGGGCGGATACGCAGTATTTT
CDR3: CASSLLAEGADTQYF

size: once
V: TRBV21-1
J: TRBJ2-7
D: -
DNA: TGTGCCAGCAGCGACCGGGACAGGGCCTCCTACGAGCAGTACTTC
CDR3: CASSDRDRASYEQYF

size: -
V: TRBV28
J: TRBJ1-5
D: -
DNA: TGTGCCAGCAGCTCCCGGGGGCGGAATAGCAATCAGCCCCAGCATTTT
CDR3: CASSSRGRNSNQPQHF

size: -
V: TRBV27
J: TRBJ2-5
D: -
DNA: TGTGCCAGCAGTTTATCGAGGATAGGGTTCGAGACCCAGTACTTC
CDR3: CASSLSRIGFETQYF

size: -
V: TRBV12-5
J: TRBJ2-5
D: -
DNA: TGTGCTAGTGGTTTGACCCTAGGAGAGACCCAGTACTTC
CDR3: CASGLTLGETQYF

size: -
V: TRBV7-9
J: TRBJ1-2
D: TRBD1
DNA: TGTGCCAGCAGCCCTCCCTTCACTGACAGGGACTACGGCTACACCTTC
CDR3: CASSPPFTDRDYGYTF

size: once
V: TRBV29-1
J: TRBJ2-7
D: -
DNA: TGCAGCGTTGTAGAAGGGACCCACGTCTACGAGCAGTACTTC
CDR3: CSVVEGTHVYEQYF

size: -
V: TRBV13
J: TRBJ2-5
D: TRBD1
DNA: TGTGCCAGCAGCTTGAGGGACAGCCAAGAGACCCAGTACTTC
CDR3: CASSLRDSQETQYF

size: -
V: TRBV4-3
J: TRBJ2-7
D: -
DNA: TGCGCCAGCAGCCGGACCTCATCCTACGAGCAGTACTTC
CDR3: CASSRTSSYEQYF

size: -
V: TRBV28
J: TRBJ1-4
D: -
DNA: TGTGCCAGCAGTTTATCTATTAATGAAAAACTGTTTTTT
CDR3: CASSLSINEKLFF

size: -
V: TRBV4-1
J: TRBJ2-1
D: -
DNA: TGCGCCAGCAGCCAAGATAGTCGGACATGGCAGTTCTTC
CDR3: CASSQDSRTWQFF

size: -
V: TRBV5-1
J: TRBJ2-7
D: -
DNA: TGCGCCAGCAGCTTGGCCGGGACGGTCTACGAGCAGTACTTC
CDR3: CASSLAGTVYEQYF

size: once
V: TRBV5-5
J: TRBJ2-3
D: TRBD2
DNA: TGTGCCAGCAGCTTGCAGCGGGAGGTTCATACGCAGTATTTT
CDR3: CASSLQREVHTQYF

size: -
V: TRBV7-9
J: TRBJ2-7
D: -
DNA: TGTGCCAGCAGCTTAGATTACTACGAGCAGTACTTC
CDR3: CASSLDYYEQYF

size: -
V: TRBV6-4
J: TRBJ2-7
D: TRBD2
DNA: TGTGCCAGCAGTGAAGCGGGAGAGAGCTCCTACGAGCAGTACTTC
CDR3: CASSEAGESSYEQYF

size: -
V: TRBV6-1
J: TRBJ2-7
D: -
DNA: TGTGCCAGCAGCCCCAACAGGAAGGGCTACGAGCAGTACTTC
CDR3: CASSPNRKGYEQYF

size: -
V: TRBV7-9
J: TRBJ2-2
D: TRBD2
DNA: TGTGCCAGCAGCTTAGGAGCCCTAGCGGGGAACACCGGGGAGCTGTTTTTT
CDR3: CASSLGALAGNTGELFF

size: -
V: TRBV7-6
J: TRBJ2-7
D: TRBD2
DNA: TGTGCCAGCAGCCTAAAAGCGGGAGGGCCTCAGTACGAGCAGTACTTC
CDR3: CASSLKAGGPQYEQYF

size: -
V: TRBV27
J: TRBJ1-5
D: TRBD1
DNA: TGTGCCAGCAAAGAACAGGGGGCGTATAGCAATCAGCCCCAGCATTTT
CDR3: CASKEQGAYSNQPQHF

size: -
V: TRBV19
J: TRBJ1-6
D: -
DNA: TGTGCCAGTAGTACCCTCCCCGGAAGGGGGGATTCACCCCTCCACTTT
CDR3: CASSTLPGRGDSPLHF

size: -
V: TRBV11-2
J: TRBJ2-5
D: -
DNA: TGTGCCAGCAGCACCCGGGACTCCTGGGAGACCCAGTACTTC
CDR3: CASSTRDSWETQYF

size: -
V: TRBV9
J: TRBJ1-2
D: -
DNA: TGTGCCAGCAGCGTAGTTCGGGGGGCGGATGGCTACACCTTC
CDR3: CASSVVRGADGYTF

size: -
V: TRBV2
J: TRBJ1-3
D: -
DNA: TGTGCCAGCAGTGATTGGGGGGTCTCTGGAAACACCATATATTTT
CDR3: CASSDWGVSGNTIYF

size: once
V: TRBV15
J: TRBJ2-7
D: -
DNA: TGTGCCACCAGCAGAGTAGAGACGGACTACGAGCAGTACTTC
CDR3: CATSRVETDYEQYF

size: -
V: TRBV6-5
J: TRBJ2-7
D: TRBD1
DNA: TGTGCCAGCAGATGGGAACAGGGGAACTCCTACGAGCAGTACTTC
CDR3: CASRWEQGNSYEQYF

size: -
V: TRBV6-6
J: TRBJ2-7
D: -
DNA: TGTGCCAGCAGTTACTCAGGGGGGTCGGGATACGAGCAGTACTTC
CDR3: CASSYSGGSGYEQYF